This TCR beta chain was recovered during a study of Ad26.COV2.S vaccination and SARS-CoV-2 variants. Overall study context: This donor came from the COV1001 trial of Ad26.COV2.S. Findings and caveats of the study: Those who received vaccine or placebo ended up with similar non-spike TCR breadth. Higher spike-specific TCR breadth was found in vaccine recipients than in placebo recipients.

Trimming left V 0 bases short and J 5 bases short, with 16 bases between. The CDR3 runs to 16 residues. Per the germline V gene, CDR1 is MNHEY and CDR2 is SVGEGT. Repertoires were generated with immunoSEQ multiplex PCR, while TCRdb's copy carries only in-frame clones and drops some. The sample has some 340,000 clones; roughly 84% are singletons. Noted treatment: some 20 received Ad26.COV2.S at low or high dose, single or two shots; 5 received placebo; per-sample allocation not given. The investigators took samples on day 63 after the first vaccine or placebo injection. An 18-55-year-old adult in Boston served as donor. Regarding this clone: Its specificity is not known.

This clonotype originated in a person between 18 and 59 years old who received the Ad26.COV2.S COVID-19 vaccine or a placebo. The starting material was peripheral blood, obtained in a trial of Ad26.COV2.S vaccine versus placebo. The gene calls are TRBV6-2 or TRBV6-3 and TRBJ1-1; tentative D call: TRBD1 (6 bases). The CDR3 DNA reads as TGTGCCAGCAGTTACTCGATTGGGCAGGGGTCGACTGAAGCTTTCTTT. This encodes CASSYSIGQGSTEAFF.